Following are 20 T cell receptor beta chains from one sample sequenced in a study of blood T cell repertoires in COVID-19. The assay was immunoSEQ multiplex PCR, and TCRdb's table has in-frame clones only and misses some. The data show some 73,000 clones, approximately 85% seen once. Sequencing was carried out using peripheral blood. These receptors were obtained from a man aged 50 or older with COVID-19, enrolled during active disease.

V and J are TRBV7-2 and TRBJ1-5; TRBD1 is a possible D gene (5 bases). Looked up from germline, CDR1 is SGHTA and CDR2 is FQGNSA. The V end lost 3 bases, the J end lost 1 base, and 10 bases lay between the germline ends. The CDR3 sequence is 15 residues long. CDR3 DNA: TGTGCCAGCAGCTTCGGGGGAAGGAGCAATCAGCCCCAGCATTTT. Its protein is CASSFGGRSNQPQHF. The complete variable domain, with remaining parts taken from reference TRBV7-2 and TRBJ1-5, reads GAGVSQSPSNKVTEKGKDVELRCDPISGHTALYWYRQSLGQGLEFLIYFQGNSAPDKSGLPSDRFSAERTGGSVSTLTIQRTQQEDSAVYLCASSFGGRSNQPQHFGDGTRLSIL.

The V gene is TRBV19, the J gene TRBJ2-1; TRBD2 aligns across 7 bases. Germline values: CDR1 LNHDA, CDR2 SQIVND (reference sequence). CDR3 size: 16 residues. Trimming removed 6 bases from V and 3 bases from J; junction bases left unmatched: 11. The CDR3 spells CASRRNSGLNYNEQFF. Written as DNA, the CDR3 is TGTGCCAGTAGAAGAAACTCGGGACTAAACTACAATGAGCAGTTCTTC.

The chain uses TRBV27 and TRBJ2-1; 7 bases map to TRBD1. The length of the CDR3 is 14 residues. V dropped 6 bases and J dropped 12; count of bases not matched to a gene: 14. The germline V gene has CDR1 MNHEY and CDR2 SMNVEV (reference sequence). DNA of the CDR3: TGTGCCAGCAGCCCGGGACAGTGGTTACAGGGGCAGTTCTTC. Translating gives CASSPGQWLQGQFF.

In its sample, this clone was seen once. The CDR3 protein is CATSDGKQLNPYEQYF. DNA of the CDR3: TGTGCCACCAGTGATGGAAAACAGCTGAACCCCTACGAGCAGTACTTC. The chain carries TRBV24-1 and TRBJ2-7; no firm D call. This CDR3 contains 16 residues. Germline CDR1 reads KGHDR; CDR2 reads SFDVKD. The V and J ends lost 3 bases and 2 bases respectively, with 16 bases between them.

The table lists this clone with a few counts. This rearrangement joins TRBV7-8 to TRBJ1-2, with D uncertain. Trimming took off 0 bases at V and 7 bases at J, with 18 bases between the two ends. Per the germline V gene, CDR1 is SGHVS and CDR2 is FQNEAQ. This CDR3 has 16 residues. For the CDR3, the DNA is TGTGCCAGCAGCTTAGCGCTGGACTCACGGAGCGGTGGCTACACCTTC. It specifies CASSLALDSRSGGYTF.

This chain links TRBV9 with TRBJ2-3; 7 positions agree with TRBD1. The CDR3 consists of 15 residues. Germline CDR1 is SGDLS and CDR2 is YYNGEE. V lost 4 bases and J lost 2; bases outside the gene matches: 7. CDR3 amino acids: CASSPRGQNTDTQYF. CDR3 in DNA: TGTGCCAGCAGCCCCCGGGGACAGAACACAGATACGCAGTATTTT. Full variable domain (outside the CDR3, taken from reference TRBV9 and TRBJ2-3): DSGVTQTPKHLITATGQRVTLRCSPRSGDLSVYWYQQSLDQGLQFLIQYYNGEERAKGNILERFSAQQFPDLHSELNLSSLELGDSALYFCASSPRGQNTDTQYFGPGTRLTVL.

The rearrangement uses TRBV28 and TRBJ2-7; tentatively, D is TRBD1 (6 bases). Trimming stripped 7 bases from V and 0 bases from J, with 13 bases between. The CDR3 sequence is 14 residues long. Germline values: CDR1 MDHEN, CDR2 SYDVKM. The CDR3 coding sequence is TGTGCCAGCACTGCCCGGGACATCTCCTACGAGCAGTACTTC. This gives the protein CASTARDISYEQYF.

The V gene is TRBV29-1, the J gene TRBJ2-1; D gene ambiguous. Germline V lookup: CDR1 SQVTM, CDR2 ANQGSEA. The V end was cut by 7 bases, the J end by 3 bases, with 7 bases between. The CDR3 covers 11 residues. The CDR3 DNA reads TGCAGCGCCGCGAGCTACAATGAGCAGTTCTTC. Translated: CSAASYNEQFF.

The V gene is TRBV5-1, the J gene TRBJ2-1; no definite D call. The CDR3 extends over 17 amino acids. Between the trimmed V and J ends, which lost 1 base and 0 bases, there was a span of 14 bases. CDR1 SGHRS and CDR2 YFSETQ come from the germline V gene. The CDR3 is CASSLTAIQSSYNEQFF. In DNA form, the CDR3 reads TGCGCCAGCAGCTTGACAGCTATCCAGAGCTCCTACAATGAGCAGTTCTTC.

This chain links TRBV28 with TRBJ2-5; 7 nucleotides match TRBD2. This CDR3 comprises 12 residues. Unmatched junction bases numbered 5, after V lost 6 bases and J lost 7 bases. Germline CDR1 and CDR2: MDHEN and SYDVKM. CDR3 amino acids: CASRYPGGTQYF. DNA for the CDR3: TGTGCCAGCAGGTACCCGGGGGGGACCCAGTACTTC.

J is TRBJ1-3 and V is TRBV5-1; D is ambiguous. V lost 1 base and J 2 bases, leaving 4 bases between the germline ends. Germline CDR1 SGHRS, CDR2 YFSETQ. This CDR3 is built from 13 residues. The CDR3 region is CASSLFAGNTIYF. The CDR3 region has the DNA TGCGCCAGCAGCTTGTTCGCTGGAAACACCATATATTTT.

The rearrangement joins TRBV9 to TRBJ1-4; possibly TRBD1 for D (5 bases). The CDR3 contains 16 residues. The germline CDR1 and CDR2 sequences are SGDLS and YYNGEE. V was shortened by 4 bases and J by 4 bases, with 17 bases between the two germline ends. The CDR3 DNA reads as TGTGCCAGCAGCCCGACTGCGGGGCTAAGTAATGAAAAACTGTTTTTT. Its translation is CASSPTAGLSNEKLFF. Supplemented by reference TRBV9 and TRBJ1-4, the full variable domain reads DSGVTQTPKHLITATGQRVTLRCSPRSGDLSVYWYQQSLDQGLQFLIQYYNGEERAKGNILERFSAQQFPDLHSELNLSSLELGDSALYFCASSPTAGLSNEKLFFGSGTQLSVL.

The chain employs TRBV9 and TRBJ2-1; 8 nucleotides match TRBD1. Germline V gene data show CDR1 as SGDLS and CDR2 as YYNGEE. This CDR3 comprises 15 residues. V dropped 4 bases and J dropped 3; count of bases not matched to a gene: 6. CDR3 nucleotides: TGTGCCAGCAGCCCCCGGACAGGGAACTACAATGAGCAGTTCTTC. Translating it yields CASSPRTGNYNEQFF.

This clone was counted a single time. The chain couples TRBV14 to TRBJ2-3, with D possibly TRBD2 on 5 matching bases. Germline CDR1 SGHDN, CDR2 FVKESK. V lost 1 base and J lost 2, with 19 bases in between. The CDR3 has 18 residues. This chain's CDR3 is CASSQGWVRTRYTDTQYF. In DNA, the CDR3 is TGTGCCAGCAGCCAAGGGTGGGTGAGGACTCGATACACAGATACGCAGTATTTT.

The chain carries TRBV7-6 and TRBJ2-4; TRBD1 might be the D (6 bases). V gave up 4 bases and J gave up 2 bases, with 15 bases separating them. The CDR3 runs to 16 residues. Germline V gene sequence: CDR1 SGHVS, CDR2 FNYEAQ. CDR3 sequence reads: CASSSQGPASKNIQYF. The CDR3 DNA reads TGTGCCAGCAGCTCACAGGGCCCGGCCTCCAAAAACATTCAGTACTTC.

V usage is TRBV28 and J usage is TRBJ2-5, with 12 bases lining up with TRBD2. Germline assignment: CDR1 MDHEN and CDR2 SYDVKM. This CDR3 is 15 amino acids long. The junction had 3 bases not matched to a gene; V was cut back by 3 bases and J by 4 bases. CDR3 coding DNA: TGTGCCAGCAGTTTGCTAGCGGGAGGGATAGAGACCCAGTACTTC. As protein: CASSLLAGGIETQYF.

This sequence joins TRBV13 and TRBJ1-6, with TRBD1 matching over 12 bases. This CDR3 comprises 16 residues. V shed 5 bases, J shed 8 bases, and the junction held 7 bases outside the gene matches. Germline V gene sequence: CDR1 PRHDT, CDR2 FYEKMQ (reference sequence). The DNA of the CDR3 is TGTGCCAGCAGCCACTCGGGACAGGGGGCCTATTCACCCCTCCACTTT. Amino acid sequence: CASSHSGQGAYSPLHF.

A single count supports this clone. The CDR3 spells CAIIGPGGNEQFF. The CDR3 DNA is TGTGCCATCATAGGGCCCGGGGGTAATGAGCAGTTCTTC. The chain has TRBV5-4 and TRBJ2-1, with D possibly matching TRBD2 (6 bases). Germline assignment: CDR1 SGHNT and CDR2 YYREEE (reference sequence). Trimming stripped 9 bases from V and 7 bases from J, with 17 bases between. CDR3 length equals 13 residues.

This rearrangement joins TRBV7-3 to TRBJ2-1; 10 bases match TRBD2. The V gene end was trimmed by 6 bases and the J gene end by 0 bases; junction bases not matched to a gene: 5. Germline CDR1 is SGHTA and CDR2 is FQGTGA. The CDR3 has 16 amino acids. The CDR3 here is CASRSSGSFSYNEQFF. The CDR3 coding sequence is TGTGCCAGCAGGTCTAGCGGGAGTTTCTCCTACAATGAGCAGTTCTTC.

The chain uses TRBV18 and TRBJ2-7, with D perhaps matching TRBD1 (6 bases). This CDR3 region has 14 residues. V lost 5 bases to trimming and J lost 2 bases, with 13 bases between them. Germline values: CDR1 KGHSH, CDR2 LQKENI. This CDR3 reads CASSSTGLTYEQYF. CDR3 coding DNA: TGTGCCAGCTCATCGACAGGCCTGACCTACGAGCAGTACTTC.